This T cell receptor (beta chain) was captured by sequencing in a study of blood T cell repertoires in COVID-19. Generated by immunoSEQ multiplex PCR, the TCRdb table keeps only in-frame clones and is missing some. The sample records around 270,000 clones, roughly 90% being singletons. The CDR3 covers 16 residues. Trimming cost V 6 bases and J 1 base, with 16 bases left between them. CDR1 and CDR2 (germline): MDHEN, SYDVKM. The V gene is TRBV28, the J gene TRBJ1-5, with D possibly TRBD1 on 5 matching bases. Sequencing was done on a sample of peripheral blood. This TCR derives from a man in his forties with acute or convalescent COVID-19. The CDR3 reads CASRNIGRTSNQPQHF. CDR3 nucleotide sequence: TGTGCCAGCAGGAACATAGGACGGACAAGCAATCAGCCCCAGCATTTT.